The 28 T cell receptor beta chains below all came from one sample that was sequenced in a study of cytomegalovirus exposure and HLA in healthy donors. PCR primers comprised 60 Vbeta and 13 Jbeta primers. Assay used: immunoSEQ multiplex PCR; TCRdb lists only in-frame clones, some missing. The sample yields more than 90,000 clones, around 73% seen once. Input material: PBMCs. Receptors were obtained from a woman between 40 and 50 years old in good health and CMV-seropositive.

V gene TRBV2 combines with J gene TRBJ2-2; a weak D match, TRBD1 (6 bases). The length of the CDR3 is 15 residues. CDR1 and CDR2 (germline): SNHLY, FYNNEI. The V and J ends lost 5 bases and 1 base respectively, with 11 bases between them. The CDR3 DNA follows: TGTGCCAGCAGTCCACAGGGTGGGAACACCGGGGAGCTGTTTTTT. Its protein is CASSPQGGNTGELFF.

The chain couples TRBV6-5 to TRBJ2-7; TRBD1 aligns across 10 bases. J lost 6 bases, V lost 6 bases, and 5 bases had no gene match. The germline CDR1 and CDR2 sequences are MNHEY and SVGAGI. The CDR3 has 13 residues. The CDR3 protein is CASRQGTGAEQYF. In DNA, the CDR3 is TGTGCCAGCAGGCAGGGGACAGGGGCCGAGCAGTACTTC.

The chain couples TRBV6-4 to TRBJ2-2; TRBD1 agrees at 10 bases. Germline V lookup: CDR1 MRHNA, CDR2 SNTAGT. The junction had 2 bases not matched to a gene; V was cut back by 4 bases and J by 6 bases. This CDR3 comprises 14 residues. CDR3 coding DNA: TGTGCCAGCAGTGCGGACAGGGGGTCCGGGGAGCTGTTTTTT. Its translation is CASSADRGSGELFF.

As DNA, the CDR3 is TGTGCCAGCAGAACCGGACTAGCGGGCGAGCAGTACTTC. Residues: CASRTGLAGEQYF. The J gene is TRBJ2-5, the V gene TRBV5-4; 11 bases fit TRBD2. The assigned J gene may be wrong: the sequence end matches TRBJ2-7 better. This CDR3 is 13 amino acids long. The V gene's germline CDR1 is SGHNT and CDR2 YYREEE (reference sequence).

The sample holds one count of this clone. In DNA form, the CDR3 reads TGTGCCACCAGCAGAGATCTGATGAGCGGGAGGGCCACAGATACGCAGTATTTT. It specifies CATSRDLMSGRATDTQYF. The J gene is TRBJ2-3, the V gene TRBV15; 10 nucleotides line up with TRBD2. The CDR3 spans 18 residues. The V gene end was trimmed by 0 bases and the J gene end by 2 bases; junction bases not matched to a gene: 8. Germline V gene sequence: CDR1 LNHNV, CDR2 YYDKDF (reference sequence).

The chain employs TRBV27 and TRBJ2-7; possible D gene TRBD2, 6 bases. Germline V CDR1 and CDR2: MNHEY, SMNVEV (reference sequence). Trimming removed 6 bases from V and 3 bases from J, with 9 bases in between. This CDR3 is 12 amino acids long. CDR3 in DNA: TGTGCCAGCAGAAAGACTAGCTACGAGCAGTACTTC. Translated: CASRKTSYEQYF.

In this sample, this clone turned up a few times. V gene TRBV9 combines with J gene TRBJ2-5, with a weak D call TRBD2 (5 bases). The CDR3 is made up of 15 amino acids. The V gene's germline CDR1 is SGDLS and CDR2 YYNGEE. Deletions cut 0 bases from V and 6 bases from J, with 15 bases between. The CDR3 is CASSVGGDPLKTQYF. Written as DNA, the CDR3 is TGTGCCAGCAGCGTAGGGGGAGACCCCTTGAAGACCCAGTACTTC.

This clone was recorded only once. The chain employs TRBV15 and TRBJ1-1; D ambiguous. Per the germline V gene, CDR1 is LNHNV and CDR2 is YYDKDF (reference sequence). The CDR3 totals 13 residues. Trimming took off 0 bases at V and 10 bases at J, with 12 bases between the two ends. The CDR3 DNA is TGTGCCACCAGCAGAGACCGGACTATATTAGCTTTCTTT. It translates to CATSRDRTILAFF.

The rearrangement uses TRBV10-3 and TRBJ2-3, with TRBD2 matching over 14 bases. CDR1 is ENHRY and CDR2 is SYGVKD in the germline V gene. The J segment lost 3 bases and the V segment lost 7 bases, leaving 6 bases of the junction unmatched. This CDR3 spans 16 amino acids. CDR3: CAINAGLAGVTDTQYF. CDR3 bases: TGTGCCATCAATGCGGGACTAGCGGGAGTGACAGATACGCAGTATTTT.

V gene TRBV5-5 combines with J gene TRBJ1-5; D gene uncertain. Trimming pared 4 bases from V and 0 bases from J, leaving 17 bases between. The CDR3 has 17 residues. Germline assignment: CDR1 SGHKS and CDR2 YYEKEE (reference sequence). The DNA for the CDR3 is TGTGCCAGCAGCCAAAGGTGGGGAGCTTATAGCAATCAGCCCCAGCATTTT. It codes for CASSQRWGAYSNQPQHF.

The rearrangement uses TRBV7-6 and TRBJ1-5; possibly TRBD1 for D (5 bases). Germline CDR1 reads SGHVS; CDR2 reads FNYEAQ. The CDR3 contains 15 residues. V lost 3 bases to trimming and J lost 6 bases, with 15 bases between them. The CDR3 here is CASSLGVGGTQPQHF. CDR3 DNA sequence: TGTGCCAGCAGCTTGGGGGTGGGGGGGACTCAGCCCCAGCATTTT.

The rearrangement uses TRBV10-2 and TRBJ2-5; D may be TRBD2 (5 bases). This CDR3 has 17 residues. Trimming shortened V by 3 bases and J by 4 bases, and 21 bases separated the two germline ends. Germline-derived CDR1 and CDR2 are WSHSY and SAAADI. The CDR3 is CASSDPGFTSSIETQYF. The CDR3 DNA reads TGCGCCAGCAGTGACCCCGGGTTTACGTCTAGCATAGAGACCCAGTACTTC.

In its sample, this clone was seen once. The CDR3 DNA is TGTGCCAGTGTTAAATCCCGGGAACCAGACAATGAGCAGTTCTTC. Its protein is CASVKSREPDNEQFF. The V gene is TRBV19, the J gene TRBJ2-1; D is possibly TRBD2 (5 bases). Trimming pared 8 bases from V and 5 bases from J, leaving 19 bases between. The V gene's germline CDR1 is LNHDA and CDR2 SQIVND (reference sequence). The CDR3 extends over 15 amino acids.

This chain connects TRBV5-1 to TRBJ2-7; the D gene is possibly TRBD1 (5 bases). From germline, CDR1 is SGHRS and CDR2 YFSETQ. V lost 4 bases and J lost 3, with 14 bases in between. This CDR3 comprises 14 residues. CDR3 sequence: CASSGSGPFYEQYF. CDR3 bases: TGCGCCAGCAGCGGGTCAGGGCCTTTCTACGAGCAGTACTTC. Full variable domain (outside the CDR3, taken from reference TRBV5-1 and TRBJ2-7): KAGVTQTPRYLIKTRGQQVTLSCSPISGHRSVSWYQQTPGQGLQFLFEYFSETQRNKGNFPGRFSGRQFSNSRSEMNVSTLELGDSALYLCASSGSGPFYEQYFGPGTRLTVT.

The chain is built from TRBV9 and TRBJ2-5; 9 positions match TRBD2. The last part of the DNA fits TRBJ2-7 better; the J call may be wrong. This CDR3 has 16 amino acids. CDR1 is SGDLS and CDR2 is YYNGEE in the germline V gene. The CDR3 DNA is TGTGCCAGCAGCGTAGGGGCGCTAGCGGGGCACGGCGAGCAGTACTTC. Translating it yields CASSVGALAGHGEQYF.

In its sample, this clone was seen a few times. The V call is TRBV2, the J call TRBJ2-7, with 11 nucleotides matching TRBD1. V gave up 6 bases and J gave up 6 bases; unmatched junction bases: 7. The CDR3 has 14 amino acids. CDR1 SNHLY and CDR2 FYNNEI come from the germline V gene. This chain's CDR3 is CASRPDRGLSEQYF. The CDR3 nucleotides read TGTGCCAGCAGACCGGACAGGGGGCTGAGCGAGCAGTACTTC.

This chain links TRBV28 with TRBJ2-1; the match to TRBD2 covers 11 bases. Per the germline V gene, CDR1 is MDHEN and CDR2 is SYDVKM. The junction had 8 bases not matched to a gene; V was cut back by 6 bases and J by 4 bases. There are 16 residues in the CDR3. CDR3 in DNA: TGTGCCAGCAGCCGCTTTCTAGCGGGAGGATACAATGAGCAGTTCTTC. This codes for CASSRFLAGGYNEQFF.

This chain links TRBV5-1 with TRBJ2-5, with a possible D match to TRBD1 (5 bases). Trimming pared 4 bases from V and 2 bases from J, leaving 9 bases between. The V gene's germline CDR1 is SGHRS and CDR2 YFSETQ. The CDR3 contains 13 residues. Here the CDR3 DNA reads TGCGCCAGCAGCCAGGGCCCTCAAGAGACCCAGTACTTC. Amino acid sequence: CASSQGPQETQYF. Based on the CDR3 plus reference TRBV5-1 and TRBJ2-5, the full variable domain is KAGVTQTPRYLIKTRGQQVTLSCSPISGHRSVSWYQQTPGQGLQFLFEYFSETQRNKGNFPGRFSGRQFSNSRSEMNVSTLELGDSALYLCASSQGPQETQYFGPGTRLLVL.

The J gene is TRBJ2-7, the V gene TRBV5-6; D is perhaps TRBD2 (5 bases). Trimming removed 0 bases at V and 2 bases at J, with 12 bases between. CDR1 SGHDT and CDR2 YYEEEE come from the germline V gene. The CDR3 runs to 15 residues. The CDR3 loop reads CASSLAGSSTYEQYF. The CDR3 nucleotides are TGTGCCAGCAGCTTGGCGGGGTCTTCCACCTACGAGCAGTACTTC.

Only a few counts were recorded for this clone. This chain links TRBV28 with TRBJ1-2, with 7 bases fitting TRBD1. Losses at the gene ends were 4 bases for V and 7 bases for J; bases not matched to a gene: 9. Germline CDR1 reads MDHEN; CDR2 reads SYDVKM. CDR3 length: 14 amino acids. Here the CDR3 reads CASSSTGRRGGYTF. The CDR3 DNA sequence: TGTGCCAGCAGTTCGACAGGGCGGCGGGGTGGCTACACCTTC.

The chain employs TRBV28 and TRBJ1-5; no clear D gene. CDR1 and CDR2 from the germline V gene are MDHEN and SYDVKM. The CDR3 runs to 15 residues. Trimming took off 5 bases at V and 1 base at J, with 12 bases between the two ends. In nucleotides, the CDR3 is TGTGCCAGCAGTCCCCGTGGGGAGAGCAATCAGCCCCAGCATTTT. It yields the protein CASSPRGESNQPQHF. The complete variable domain, with remaining parts taken from reference TRBV28 and TRBJ1-5, reads DVKVTQSSRYLVKRTGEKVFLECVQDMDHENMFWYRQDPGLGLRLIYFSYDVKMKEKGDIPEGYSVSREKKERFSLILESASTNQTSMYLCASSPRGESNQPQHFGDGTRLSIL.

J is TRBJ2-5 and V is TRBV19, with D possibly matching TRBD1 (5 bases). Trimming took off 4 bases at V and 0 bases at J, with 12 bases between the two ends. The germline V gene encodes CDR1 LNHDA and CDR2 SQIVND (reference sequence). This CDR3 region has 15 residues. The CDR3 here is CASSKILGDQETQYF. The CDR3 bases are TGTGCCAGTAGTAAAATTCTAGGGGACCAAGAGACCCAGTACTTC.

The chain combines TRBV11-3 with TRBJ1-1; 8 nucleotides match TRBD1. CDR3 length equals 13 residues. The germline V gene encodes CDR1 SGHNT and CDR2 YENEEA. The J segment lost 2 bases and the V segment lost 8 bases, leaving 4 bases of the junction unmatched. CDR3 sequence: CASRGQANTEAFF. The CDR3, as DNA: TGTGCCAGCCGGGGACAGGCTAACACTGAAGCTTTCTTT.

Sample share makes this clone medium-sized. The rearrangement uses TRBV7-6 and TRBJ2-2, with 8 bases that match TRBD2. Germline trimming cut 5 bases from V and 0 bases from J; bases unmatched to any gene: 8. The CDR3 has 17 amino acids. CDR1 SGHVS and CDR2 FNYEAQ come from the germline V gene. In DNA form, the CDR3 reads TGTGCCAGCAGCCGTACCCTAGCGGGCACGAACACCGGGGAGCTGTTTTTT. It encodes CASSRTLAGTNTGELFF.

V is TRBV18 and J is TRBJ1-4; D is undetermined. Germline assignment: CDR1 KGHSH and CDR2 LQKENI. The V gene lost 3 bases and the J gene lost 0 bases, with 8 bases spanning the gap. CDR3 length equals 15 residues. The CDR3 DNA sequence: TGTGCCAGCTCACCGGCCTCATCAACTAATGAAAAACTGTTTTTT. Translating gives CASSPASSTNEKLFF.

The chain links TRBV29-1 to TRBJ1-1; perhaps TRBD1 as D (5 bases). In germline, CDR1 is SQVTM, CDR2 ANQGSEA. V lost 4 bases to trimming and J lost 0 bases, with 9 bases between them. This CDR3 contains 13 residues. The CDR3 is CSVATEMNTEAFF. CDR3 coding DNA: TGCAGCGTTGCGACAGAGATGAACACTGAAGCTTTCTTT.

This chain connects TRBV28 to TRBJ2-1, with D possibly matching TRBD2 (6 bases). Trimming removed 5 bases at V and 8 bases at J, with 16 bases between. The CDR3 covers 14 residues. From germline, CDR1 is MDHEN and CDR2 SYDVKM. The CDR3 loop reads CASSTEGILDEQFF. The CDR3 bases are TGTGCCAGCAGTACGGAGGGTATTTTGGATGAGCAGTTCTTC.

The CDR3 sequence: CASSLGPGQGAQNIQYF. Here the CDR3 DNA reads TGCGCCAGCAGCTTGGGGCCCGGACAGGGGGCCCAAAACATTCAGTACTTC. The V gene is TRBV5-1, the J gene TRBJ2-4; 11 nucleotides match TRBD1. Germline CDR1 and CDR2: SGHRS and YFSETQ. The CDR3 totals 17 residues. Unmatched junction bases numbered 7, after V lost 0 bases and J lost 5 bases. The variable domain in full, with the rest retrieved from reference TRBV5-1 and TRBJ2-4, is KAGVTQTPRYLIKTRGQQVTLSCSPISGHRSVSWYQQTPGQGLQFLFEYFSETQRNKGNFPGRFSGRQFSNSRSEMNVSTLELGDSALYLCASSLGPGQGAQNIQYFGAGTRLSVL.